This is a list of T cell receptor beta chains from one sample in a study of T-cell reconstitution after alpha-beta-depleted transplantation in children. TCRdb used MiXCR to reprocess the PCR reads, holding one entry per CDR3 protein. The sample includes hundreds of thousands of distinct CDR3 sequences, roughly 15% of them seen just once. Sequences were derived from PBMCs from the stem cell graft donor, sampled from the stem cell graft. These TCRs come from a human donor who donated a stem cell graft to a child with acute myeloid leukemia. CDR3s include the opening cysteine and the closing phenylalanine or tryptophan. D genes are given only for firm matches. Part of the rows lack a size; the others show once, few, many or a class for expanded clones.

V gene: TRBV29-1
clone size: many
J gene: TRBJ1-3
D gene: -
CDR3 protein: CSVRLAGNTIYF
CDR3 DNA: TGCAGCGTGAGACTGGCTGGAAACACCATATATTTT

V gene: TRBV29-1
clone size: many
J gene: TRBJ2-1
D gene: -
CDR3 protein: CSVERTAADNEQFF
CDR3 DNA: TGCAGCGTTGAACGAACAGCCGCTGACAATGAGCAGTTCTTC

V gene: TRBV7-3
clone size: -
J gene: TRBJ2-1
D gene: TRBD2
CDR3 protein: CASSPLAGGAYNEQFF
CDR3 DNA: TGTGCCAGCAGCCCGTTAGCGGGGGGGGCTTACAATGAGCAGTTCTTC

V gene: TRBV7-2
clone size: many
J gene: TRBJ2-1
D gene: TRBD2
CDR3 protein: CASSLSSGVLSEQFF
CDR3 DNA: TGTGCCAGCAGCTTATCTAGCGGGGTTTTAAGTGAGCAGTTCTTC

V gene: TRBV7-2
clone size: -
J gene: TRBJ1-3
D gene: -
CDR3 protein: CASTPIADSGNTIYF
CDR3 DNA: TGTGCCAGCACCCCCATCGCGGACTCTGGAAACACCATATATTTT

V gene: TRBV20-1
clone size: many
J gene: TRBJ1-5
D gene: TRBD1
CDR3 protein: CSARSGTGDNQPQHF
CDR3 DNA: TGCAGTGCTAGGAGTGGGACAGGGGATAATCAGCCCCAGCATTTT

V gene: TRBV20-1
clone size: -
J gene: TRBJ1-2
D gene: -
CDR3 protein: CSAARSVYGYTF
CDR3 DNA: TGCAGTGCCGCGCGGTCGGTCTATGGCTACACCTTC

V gene: TRBV4-2
clone size: many
J gene: TRBJ2-5
D gene: -
CDR3 protein: CASSQGGASATETQYF
CDR3 DNA: TGTGCCAGCAGCCAAGGGGGCGCCAGCGCTACGGAGACCCAGTACTTC

V gene: TRBV5-5
clone size: many
J gene: TRBJ2-3
D gene: TRBD2
CDR3 protein: CASSLGGEGSDTQYF
CDR3 DNA: TGTGCCAGCAGCTTGGGCGGGGAGGGGTCAGATACGCAGTATTTT

V gene: TRBV20-1
clone size: many
J gene: TRBJ2-7
D gene: TRBD1
CDR3 protein: CSARADRDYEQYF
CDR3 DNA: TGCAGTGCTAGAGCTGACAGGGATTACGAGCAGTACTTC

V gene: TRBV20-1
clone size: -
J gene: TRBJ2-3
D gene: TRBD2
CDR3 protein: CSARAVSGGVVRDTQYF
CDR3 DNA: TGCAGTGCTAGGGCGGTTAGCGGGGGGGTGGTGCGGGATACGCAGTATTTT

V gene: TRBV10-3
clone size: -
J gene: TRBJ2-5
D gene: TRBD2
CDR3 protein: CAIANGGGEETQYF
CDR3 DNA: TGTGCCATCGCCAACGGGGGGGGCGAAGAGACCCAGTACTTC

V gene: TRBV29-1
clone size: many
J gene: TRBJ1-1
D gene: -
CDR3 protein: CSAYYTEAFF
CDR3 DNA: TGCAGCGCTTACTACACTGAAGCTTTCTTT

V gene: TRBV20-1
clone size: -
J gene: TRBJ1-4
D gene: -
CDR3 protein: CSASPFEPFDEKLFF
CDR3 DNA: TGCAGTGCTAGTCCCTTTGAGCCCTTTGACGAAAAACTGTTTTTT

V gene: TRBV5-1
clone size: few
J gene: TRBJ2-5
D gene: TRBD1
CDR3 protein: CASSPGTGVETQYF
CDR3 DNA: TGCGCCAGCAGCCCCGGGACAGGGGTGGAGACCCAGTACTTC

V gene: TRBV12-3/TRBV12-4
clone size: many
J gene: TRBJ1-2
D gene: -
CDR3 protein: CASSPTGSGYGYTF
CDR3 DNA: TGTGCCAGCAGTCCTACAGGGTCGGGCTATGGCTACACCTTC

V gene: TRBV29-1
clone size: many
J gene: TRBJ2-2
D gene: -
CDR3 protein: CSVTGIIGTGELFF
CDR3 DNA: TGCAGCGTTACAGGGATAATTGGAACCGGGGAGCTGTTTTTT

V gene: TRBV20-1
clone size: many
J gene: TRBJ1-3
D gene: -
CDR3 protein: CSAPQGRLVGAGNTIYF
CDR3 DNA: TGCAGTGCTCCTCAGGGGAGGCTTGTTGGGGCTGGAAACACCATATATTTT

V gene: TRBV29-1
clone size: many
J gene: TRBJ2-1
D gene: TRBD2
CDR3 protein: CSVEDRGGEQFF
CDR3 DNA: TGCAGCGTTGAAGATCGGGGGGGTGAGCAGTTCTTC

V gene: TRBV11-2
clone size: many
J gene: TRBJ2-3
D gene: -
CDR3 protein: CASSLGHRGAYTQYF
CDR3 DNA: TGTGCCAGCAGCTTAGGACACCGGGGCGCGTATACGCAGTATTTT

V gene: TRBV28
clone size: -
J gene: TRBJ2-2
D gene: TRBD1
CDR3 protein: CASWGTENTGELFF
CDR3 DNA: TGTGCCAGCTGGGGGACAGAGAACACCGGGGAGCTGTTTTTT

V gene: TRBV29-1
clone size: many
J gene: TRBJ2-3
D gene: -
CDR3 protein: CSVEGGLDTQYF
CDR3 DNA: TGCAGCGTTGAAGGGGGGCTCGATACGCAGTATTTT

V gene: TRBV30
clone size: -
J gene: TRBJ1-2
D gene: TRBD1
CDR3 protein: CACCRQGESLSDNYGYTF
CDR3 DNA: TGTGCCTGCTGCCGACAGGGCGAAAGTTTGTCGGATAACTATGGCTACACCTTC

V gene: TRBV20-1
clone size: many
J gene: TRBJ2-3
D gene: -
CDR3 protein: CSASWIKGTDTQYF
CDR3 DNA: TGCAGTGCTAGCTGGATAAAGGGCACAGATACGCAGTATTTT

V gene: TRBV7-9
clone size: -
J gene: TRBJ1-6
D gene: -
CDR3 protein: CASSSTAHSSYNSPLHF
CDR3 DNA: TGTGCCAGCAGCTCGACAGCTCATAGCTCCTATAATTCACCCCTCCACTTT

V gene: TRBV5-1
clone size: many
J gene: TRBJ2-7
D gene: -
CDR3 protein: CASSSVHYEQYF
CDR3 DNA: TGCGCCAGCAGCTCAGTGCACTACGAGCAGTACTTC

V gene: TRBV29-1
clone size: many
J gene: TRBJ2-1
D gene: TRBD2
CDR3 protein: CSVEKAGETYNEQFF
CDR3 DNA: TGCAGCGTTGAAAAAGCGGGGGAGACCTACAATGAGCAGTTCTTC

V gene: TRBV5-1
clone size: few
J gene: TRBJ2-3
D gene: -
CDR3 protein: CASSWTVRDTQYF
CDR3 DNA: TGCGCCAGCAGCTGGACGGTACGAGATACGCAGTATTTT

V gene: TRBV20-1
clone size: few
J gene: TRBJ1-5
D gene: TRBD1
CDR3 protein: CSAWTGGWSNQPQHF
CDR3 DNA: TGCAGTGCGTGGACAGGGGGATGGAGCAATCAGCCCCAGCATTTT

V gene: TRBV7-2
clone size: few
J gene: TRBJ1-4
D gene: -
CDR3 protein: CASSLARAQNEKLFF
CDR3 DNA: TGTGCCAGCAGCTTAGCTCGGGCCCAGAATGAAAAACTGTTTTTT

V gene: TRBV13
clone size: few
J gene: TRBJ2-7
D gene: -
CDR3 protein: CASGEENEQYF
CDR3 DNA: TGTGCCAGCGGGGAGGAGAACGAGCAGTACTTC

V gene: TRBV25-1
clone size: -
J gene: TRBJ2-1
D gene: -
CDR3 protein: CASSGSPVGNEQFF
CDR3 DNA: TGTGCCAGCAGTGGTTCCCCGGTTGGAAATGAGCAGTTCTTC

V gene: TRBV20-1
clone size: many
J gene: TRBJ2-2
D gene: -
CDR3 protein: CSATNLEGENTGELFF
CDR3 DNA: TGCAGTGCTACTAATCTCGAGGGGGAGAACACCGGGGAGCTGTTTTTT

V gene: TRBV7-2
clone size: -
J gene: TRBJ2-3
D gene: -
CDR3 protein: CASSPGTRGFDTQYF
CDR3 DNA: TGTGCCAGCAGCCCAGGGACAAGGGGGTTCGATACGCAGTATTTT

V gene: TRBV12-3/TRBV12-4
clone size: few
J gene: TRBJ2-3
D gene: -
CDR3 protein: CASNMGPHTDTQYF
CDR3 DNA: TGTGCCAGCAACATGGGTCCCCACACAGATACGCAGTATTTT

V gene: TRBV7-2
clone size: many
J gene: TRBJ1-2
D gene: -
CDR3 protein: CASSLGPGGYTF
CDR3 DNA: TGTGCCAGCAGCTTAGGACCGGGGGGCTACACCTTC

V gene: TRBV20-1
clone size: many
J gene: TRBJ2-1
D gene: -
CDR3 protein: CSATSRLRNNEQFF
CDR3 DNA: TGCAGTGCCACATCTCGTTTGAGGAACAATGAGCAGTTCTTC

V gene: TRBV10-3
clone size: many
J gene: TRBJ2-7
D gene: TRBD1
CDR3 protein: CAISDSGQGYEQYF
CDR3 DNA: TGTGCCATCAGTGACTCGGGACAGGGTTACGAGCAGTACTTC

V gene: TRBV20-1
clone size: -
J gene: TRBJ2-5
D gene: -
CDR3 protein: CSAREGAVTETQYF
CDR3 DNA: TGCAGTGCTAGAGAAGGAGCGGTTACAGAGACCCAGTACTTC

V gene: TRBV29-1
clone size: many
J gene: TRBJ2-6
D gene: -
CDR3 protein: CSVGDSGANVLTF
CDR3 DNA: TGCAGCGTCGGGGACTCTGGGGCCAACGTCCTGACTTTC

V gene: TRBV4-1
clone size: -
J gene: TRBJ1-1
D gene: TRBD1
CDR3 protein: CASSQHRGEGTEAFF
CDR3 DNA: TGCGCCAGCAGCCAACACAGGGGCGAGGGCACTGAAGCTTTCTTT

V gene: TRBV20-1
clone size: many
J gene: TRBJ1-3
D gene: -
CDR3 protein: CSASRIGASGNTIYF
CDR3 DNA: TGCAGTGCTAGCCGGATTGGGGCCTCTGGAAACACCATATATTTT

V gene: TRBV7-9
clone size: many
J gene: TRBJ1-4
D gene: -
CDR3 protein: CASSFTQDGEKLFF
CDR3 DNA: TGTGCCAGCAGCTTCACACAGGACGGGGAAAAACTGTTTTTT

V gene: TRBV20-1
clone size: many
J gene: TRBJ2-1
D gene: TRBD2
CDR3 protein: CSAPPGTSKGEQFF
CDR3 DNA: TGCAGTGCTCCTCCAGGGACTAGTAAGGGTGAGCAGTTCTTC

V gene: TRBV29-1
clone size: few
J gene: TRBJ1-1
D gene: TRBD1
CDR3 protein: CSGGRGTGDTEAFF
CDR3 DNA: TGCAGCGGGGGGCGGGGGACAGGAGACACTGAAGCTTTCTTT

V gene: TRBV5-1
clone size: few
J gene: TRBJ2-5
D gene: -
CDR3 protein: CASSLSGATETQYF
CDR3 DNA: TGCGCCAGCAGCTTGTCAGGGGCCACGGAGACCCAGTACTTC

V gene: TRBV6-1
clone size: many
J gene: TRBJ2-7
D gene: TRBD2
CDR3 protein: CASTPFPLAGGQYF
CDR3 DNA: TGTGCCAGCACCCCCTTCCCCCTAGCGGGGGGTCAGTACTTC

V gene: TRBV20-1
clone size: few
J gene: TRBJ1-1
D gene: -
CDR3 protein: CSARGTMDTEAFF
CDR3 DNA: TGCAGTGCTAGAGGGACTATGGACACTGAAGCTTTCTTT

V gene: TRBV7-2
clone size: many
J gene: TRBJ2-2
D gene: -
CDR3 protein: CASSLERRGGPGELFF
CDR3 DNA: TGTGCCAGCAGCTTAGAGAGGCGAGGGGGACCCGGGGAGCTGTTTTTT

V gene: TRBV11-2
clone size: -
J gene: TRBJ2-5
D gene: -
CDR3 protein: CASSPGTPRGQETQYF
CDR3 DNA: TGTGCCAGCAGCCCAGGAACCCCCCGTGGTCAAGAGACCCAGTACTTC

V gene: TRBV9
clone size: many
J gene: TRBJ2-3
D gene: -
CDR3 protein: CASSVAGSTDTQYF
CDR3 DNA: TGTGCCAGCAGCGTAGCCGGAAGCACAGATACGCAGTATTTT

V gene: TRBV20-1
clone size: many
J gene: TRBJ2-7
D gene: -
CDR3 protein: CSARDLGHHGEQYF
CDR3 DNA: TGCAGTGCTAGAGATCTAGGACATCACGGCGAGCAGTACTTC